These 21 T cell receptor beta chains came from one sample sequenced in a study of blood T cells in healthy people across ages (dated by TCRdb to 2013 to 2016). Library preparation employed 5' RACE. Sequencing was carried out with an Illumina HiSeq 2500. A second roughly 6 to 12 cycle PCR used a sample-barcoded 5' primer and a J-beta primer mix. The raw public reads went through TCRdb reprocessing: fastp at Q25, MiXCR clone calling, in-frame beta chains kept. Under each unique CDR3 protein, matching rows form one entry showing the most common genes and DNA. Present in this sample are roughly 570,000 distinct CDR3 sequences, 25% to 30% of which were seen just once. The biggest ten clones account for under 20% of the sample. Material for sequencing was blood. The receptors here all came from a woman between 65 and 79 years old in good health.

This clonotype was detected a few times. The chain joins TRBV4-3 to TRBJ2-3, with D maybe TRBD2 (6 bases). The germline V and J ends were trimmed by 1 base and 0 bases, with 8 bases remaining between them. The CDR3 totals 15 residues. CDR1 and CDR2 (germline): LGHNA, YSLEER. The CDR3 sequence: CASSQVGGSTDTQYF. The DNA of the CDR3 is TGCGCCAGCAGCCAAGTGGGGGGTAGCACAGATACGCAGTATTTT.

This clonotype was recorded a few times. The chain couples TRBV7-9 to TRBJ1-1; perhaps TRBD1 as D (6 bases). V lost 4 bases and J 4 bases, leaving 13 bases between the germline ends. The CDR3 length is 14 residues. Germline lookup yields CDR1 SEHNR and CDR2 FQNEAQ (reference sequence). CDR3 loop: CASSSRGGSTEAFF. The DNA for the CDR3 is TGTGCCAGCAGCTCCCGAGGGGGGAGCACTGAAGCTTTCTTT.

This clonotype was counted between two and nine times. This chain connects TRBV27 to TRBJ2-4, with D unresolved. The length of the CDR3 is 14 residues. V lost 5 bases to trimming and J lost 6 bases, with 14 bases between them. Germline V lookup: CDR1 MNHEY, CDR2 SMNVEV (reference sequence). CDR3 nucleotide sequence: TGTGCCAGCAGTCCCTCGTTGGAAGGAAACATTCAGTACTTC. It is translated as CASSPSLEGNIQYF.

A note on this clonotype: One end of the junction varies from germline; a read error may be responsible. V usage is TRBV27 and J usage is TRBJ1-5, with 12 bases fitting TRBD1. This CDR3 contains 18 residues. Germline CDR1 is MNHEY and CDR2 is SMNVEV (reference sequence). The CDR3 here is CACSAFPGTGGAWQPQHF. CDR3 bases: TGTGCCTGCAGTGCCTTCCCAGGGACAGGGGGCGCTTGGCAGCCCCAGCATTTT.

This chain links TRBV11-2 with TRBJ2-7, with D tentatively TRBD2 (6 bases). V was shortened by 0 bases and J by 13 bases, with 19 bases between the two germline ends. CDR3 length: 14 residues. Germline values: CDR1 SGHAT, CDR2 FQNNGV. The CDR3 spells CASSLERGAAGYYF. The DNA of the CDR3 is TGTGCCAGCAGCTTAGAACGGGGAGCGGCGGGGTATTACTTC.

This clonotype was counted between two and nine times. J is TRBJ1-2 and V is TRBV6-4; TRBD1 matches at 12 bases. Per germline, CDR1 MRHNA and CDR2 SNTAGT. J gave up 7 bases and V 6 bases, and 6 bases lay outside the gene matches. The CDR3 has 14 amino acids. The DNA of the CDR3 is TGTGCCAGCAGGGGGACAGGGGGCCCCTTTGGCTACACCTTC. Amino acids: CASRGTGGPFGYTF.

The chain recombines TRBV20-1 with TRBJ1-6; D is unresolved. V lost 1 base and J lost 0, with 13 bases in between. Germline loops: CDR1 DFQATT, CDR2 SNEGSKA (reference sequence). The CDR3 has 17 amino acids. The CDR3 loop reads CSARATQGSSYNSPLHF. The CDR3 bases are TGCAGTGCTAGAGCTACTCAAGGGAGCTCCTATAATTCACCCCTCCACTTT.

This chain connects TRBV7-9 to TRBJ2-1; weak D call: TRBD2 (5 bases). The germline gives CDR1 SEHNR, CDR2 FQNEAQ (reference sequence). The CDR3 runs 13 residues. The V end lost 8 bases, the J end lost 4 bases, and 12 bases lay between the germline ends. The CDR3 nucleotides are TGTGCCAGCCGGGCTGAGCGGTACAATGAGCAGTTCTTC. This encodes CASRAERYNEQFF.

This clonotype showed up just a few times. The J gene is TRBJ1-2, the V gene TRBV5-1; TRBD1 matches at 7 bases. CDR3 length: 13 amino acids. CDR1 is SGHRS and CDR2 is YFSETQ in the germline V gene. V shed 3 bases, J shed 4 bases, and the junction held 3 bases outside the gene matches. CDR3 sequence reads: CASSWDSSYGYTF. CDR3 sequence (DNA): TGCGCCAGCAGCTGGGACAGTAGCTATGGCTACACCTTC.

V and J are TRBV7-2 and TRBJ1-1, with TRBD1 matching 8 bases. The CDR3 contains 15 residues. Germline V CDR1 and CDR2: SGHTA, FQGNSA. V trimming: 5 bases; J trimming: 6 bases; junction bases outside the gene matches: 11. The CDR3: CASSPPGGESAEAFF. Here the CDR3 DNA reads TGTGCCAGCAGCCCCCCAGGGGGCGAAAGCGCTGAAGCTTTCTTT.

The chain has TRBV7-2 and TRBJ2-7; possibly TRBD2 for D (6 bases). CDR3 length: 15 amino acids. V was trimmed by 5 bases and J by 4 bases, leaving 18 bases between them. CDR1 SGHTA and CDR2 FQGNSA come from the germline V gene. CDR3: CASSPGARRGYEQYF. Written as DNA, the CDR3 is TGTGCCAGCAGCCCCGGTGCCAGGAGGGGATACGAGCAGTACTTC.

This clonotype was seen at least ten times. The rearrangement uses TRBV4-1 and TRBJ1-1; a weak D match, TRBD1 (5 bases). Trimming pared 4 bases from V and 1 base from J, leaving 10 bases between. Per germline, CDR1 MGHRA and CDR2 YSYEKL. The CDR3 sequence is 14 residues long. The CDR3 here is CASSLGLTNTEAFF. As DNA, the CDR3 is TGCGCCAGCAGCCTGGGACTTACGAACACTGAAGCTTTCTTT.

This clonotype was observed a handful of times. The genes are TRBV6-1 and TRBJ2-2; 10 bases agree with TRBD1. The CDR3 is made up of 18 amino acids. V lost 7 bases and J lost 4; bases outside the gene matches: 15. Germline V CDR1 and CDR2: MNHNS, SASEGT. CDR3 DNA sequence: TGTGCCAGCACTAAGGGACAGGGGTATACAAGGGGCACCGGGGAGCTGTTTTTT. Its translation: CASTKGQGYTRGTGELFF.

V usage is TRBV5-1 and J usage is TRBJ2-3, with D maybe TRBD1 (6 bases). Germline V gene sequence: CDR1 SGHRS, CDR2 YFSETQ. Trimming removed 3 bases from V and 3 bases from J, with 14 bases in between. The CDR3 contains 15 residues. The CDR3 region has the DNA TGCGCCAGCAGCTCGCAGACAGGAACAACAGATACGCAGTATTTT. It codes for CASSSQTGTTDTQYF.

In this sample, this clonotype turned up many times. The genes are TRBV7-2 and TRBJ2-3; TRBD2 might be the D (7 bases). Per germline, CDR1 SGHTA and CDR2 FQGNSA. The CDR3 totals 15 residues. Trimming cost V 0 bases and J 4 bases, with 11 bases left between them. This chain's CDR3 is CASSLASGGPDTQYF. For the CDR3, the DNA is TGTGCCAGCAGCTTAGCGTCGGGGGGCCCAGATACGCAGTATTTT.

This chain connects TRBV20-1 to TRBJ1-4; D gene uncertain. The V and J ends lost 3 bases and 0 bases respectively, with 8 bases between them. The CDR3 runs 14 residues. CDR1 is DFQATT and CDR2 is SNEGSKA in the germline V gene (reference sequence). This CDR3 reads CSASMTATNEKLFF. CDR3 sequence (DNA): TGCAGTGCTAGTATGACCGCAACTAATGAAAAACTGTTTTTT.

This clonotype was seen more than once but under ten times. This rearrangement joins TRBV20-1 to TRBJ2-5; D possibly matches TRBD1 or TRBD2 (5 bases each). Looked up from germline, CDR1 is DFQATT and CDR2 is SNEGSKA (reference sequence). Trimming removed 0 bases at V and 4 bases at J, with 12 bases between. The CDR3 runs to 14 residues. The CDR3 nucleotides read TGCAGTGCTAGAGATCAAGAGGGGTCAGAGACCCAGTACTTC. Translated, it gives CSARDQEGSETQYF.

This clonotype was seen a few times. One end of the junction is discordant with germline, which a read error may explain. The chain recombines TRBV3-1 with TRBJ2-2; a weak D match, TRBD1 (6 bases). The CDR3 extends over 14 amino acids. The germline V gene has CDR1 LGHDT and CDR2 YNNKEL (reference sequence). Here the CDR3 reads CAGSQEGEGGELFF. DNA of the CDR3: TGTGCCGGCAGCCAAGAGGGGGAAGGCGGGGAGCTGTTTTTT.

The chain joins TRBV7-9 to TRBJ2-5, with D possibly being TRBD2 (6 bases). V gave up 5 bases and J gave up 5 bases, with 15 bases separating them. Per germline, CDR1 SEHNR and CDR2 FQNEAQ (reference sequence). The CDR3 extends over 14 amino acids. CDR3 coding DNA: TGTGCCAGCAGCCCCGGGGGTTCCTGGGAGACCCAGTACTTC. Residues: CASSPGGSWETQYF. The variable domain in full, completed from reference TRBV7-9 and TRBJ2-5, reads DTGVSQNPRHKITKRGQNVTFRCDPISEHNRLYWYRQTLGQGPEFLTYFQNEAQLEKSRLLSDRFSAERPKGSFSTLEIQRTEQGDSAMYLCASSPGGSWETQYFGPGTRLLVL.

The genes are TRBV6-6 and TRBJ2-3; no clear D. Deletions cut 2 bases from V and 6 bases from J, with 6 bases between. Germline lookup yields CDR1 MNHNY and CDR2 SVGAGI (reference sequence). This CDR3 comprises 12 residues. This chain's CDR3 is CASSYDTDTQYF. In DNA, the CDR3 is TGTGCCAGCAGTTACGATACGGATACGCAGTATTTT.

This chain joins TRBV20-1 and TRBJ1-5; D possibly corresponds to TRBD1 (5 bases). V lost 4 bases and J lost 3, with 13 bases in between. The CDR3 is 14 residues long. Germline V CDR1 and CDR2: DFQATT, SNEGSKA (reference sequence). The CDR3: CSATRGGPNQPQHF. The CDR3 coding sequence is TGCAGTGCTACCCGGGGGGGACCCAATCAGCCCCAGCATTTT.